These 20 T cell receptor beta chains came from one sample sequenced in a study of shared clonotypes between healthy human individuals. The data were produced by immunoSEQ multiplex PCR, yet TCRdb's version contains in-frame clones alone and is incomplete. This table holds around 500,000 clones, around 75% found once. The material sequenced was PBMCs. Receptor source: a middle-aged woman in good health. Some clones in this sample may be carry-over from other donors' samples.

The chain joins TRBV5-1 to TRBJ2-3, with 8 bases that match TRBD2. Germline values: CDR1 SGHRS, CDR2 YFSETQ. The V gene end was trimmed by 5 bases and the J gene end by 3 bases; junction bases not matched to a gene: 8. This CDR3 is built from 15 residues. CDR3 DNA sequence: TGCGCCAGCAGGGTTCCAGCGGGAGAGACAGATACGCAGTATTTT. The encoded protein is CASRVPAGETDTQYF.

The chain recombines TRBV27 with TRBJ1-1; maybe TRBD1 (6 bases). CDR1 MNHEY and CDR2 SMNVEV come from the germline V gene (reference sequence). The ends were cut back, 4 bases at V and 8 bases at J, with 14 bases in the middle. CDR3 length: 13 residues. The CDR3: CASSYARGGEAFF. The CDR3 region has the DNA TGTGCCAGCAGTTACGCCAGGGGTGGGGAAGCTTTCTTT.

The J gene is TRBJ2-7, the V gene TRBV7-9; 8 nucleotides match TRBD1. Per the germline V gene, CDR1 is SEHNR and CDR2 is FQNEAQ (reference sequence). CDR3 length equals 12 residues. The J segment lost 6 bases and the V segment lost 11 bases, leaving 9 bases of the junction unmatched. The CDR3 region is CALGQGKGEQYF. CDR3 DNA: TGTGCCCTCGGACAGGGAAAGGGCGAGCAGTACTTC.

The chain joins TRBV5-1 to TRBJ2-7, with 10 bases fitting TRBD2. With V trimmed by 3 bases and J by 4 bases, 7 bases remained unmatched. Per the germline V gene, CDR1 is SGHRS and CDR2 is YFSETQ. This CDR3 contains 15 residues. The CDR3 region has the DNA TGCGCCAGCAGCTCGACTAGCGGGTTTGGTTACGAGCAGTACTTC. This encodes CASSSTSGFGYEQYF.

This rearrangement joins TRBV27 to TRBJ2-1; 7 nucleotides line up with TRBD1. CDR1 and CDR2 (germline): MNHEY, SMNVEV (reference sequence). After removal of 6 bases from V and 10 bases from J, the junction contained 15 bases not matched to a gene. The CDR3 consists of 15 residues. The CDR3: CASRPGVARGGEQFF. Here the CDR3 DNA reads TGTGCCAGCAGGCCCGGGGTAGCAAGAGGGGGCGAGCAGTTCTTC.

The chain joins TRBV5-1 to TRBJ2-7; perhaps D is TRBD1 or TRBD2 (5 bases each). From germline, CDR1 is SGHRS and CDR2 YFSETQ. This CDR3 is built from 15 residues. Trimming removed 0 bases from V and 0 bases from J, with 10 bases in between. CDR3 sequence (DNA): TGCGCCAGCAGCTTGGCGGGACCACTCTCCTACGAGCAGTACTTC. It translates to CASSLAGPLSYEQYF.

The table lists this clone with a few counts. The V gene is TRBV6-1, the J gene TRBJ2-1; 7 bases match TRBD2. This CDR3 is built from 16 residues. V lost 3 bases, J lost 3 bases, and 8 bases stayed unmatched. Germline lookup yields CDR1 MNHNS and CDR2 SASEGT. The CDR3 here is CASSDLTSSRYNEQFF. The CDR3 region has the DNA TGTGCCAGCAGTGATCTGACTAGCAGCCGCTACAATGAGCAGTTCTTC.

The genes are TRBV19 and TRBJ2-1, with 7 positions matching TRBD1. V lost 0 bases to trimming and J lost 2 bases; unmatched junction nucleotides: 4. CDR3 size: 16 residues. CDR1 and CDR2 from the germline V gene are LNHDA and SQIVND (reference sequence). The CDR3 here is CASSIDRGTTYNEQFF. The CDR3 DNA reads TGTGCCAGTAGTATAGACAGGGGGACGACCTACAATGAGCAGTTCTTC.

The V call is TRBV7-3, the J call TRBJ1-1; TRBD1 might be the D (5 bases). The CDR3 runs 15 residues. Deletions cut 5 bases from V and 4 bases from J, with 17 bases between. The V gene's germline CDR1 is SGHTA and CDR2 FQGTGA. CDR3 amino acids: CASSALGAQGTEAFF. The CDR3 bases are TGTGCCAGCAGCGCCCTCGGGGCCCAAGGCACTGAAGCTTTCTTT.

The CDR3 DNA follows: TGTGCCAGCAGTGAAAGAATGGTCCACGAGCAGTACTTC. It translates to CASSERMVHEQYF. V and J are TRBV6-1 and TRBJ2-7; D remains ambiguous. This CDR3 is built from 13 residues. The ends were cut back, 2 bases at V and 5 bases at J, with 10 bases in the middle. CDR1 MNHNS and CDR2 SASEGT come from the germline V gene.

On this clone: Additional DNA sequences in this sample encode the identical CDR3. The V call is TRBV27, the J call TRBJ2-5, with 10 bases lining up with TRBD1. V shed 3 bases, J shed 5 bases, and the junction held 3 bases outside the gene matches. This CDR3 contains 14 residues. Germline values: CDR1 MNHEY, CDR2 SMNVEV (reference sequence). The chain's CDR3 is CASSLPGQGETQYF. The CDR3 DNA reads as TGTGCCAGCAGTTTGCCGGGACAGGGGGAGACCCAGTACTTC.

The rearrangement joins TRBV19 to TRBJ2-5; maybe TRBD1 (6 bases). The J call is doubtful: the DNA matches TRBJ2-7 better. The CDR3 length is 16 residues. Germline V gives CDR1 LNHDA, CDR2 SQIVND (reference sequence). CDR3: CASSDPGHRGRDEQYF. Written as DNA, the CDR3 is TGTGCCAGTAGTGACCCGGGACACCGCGGCAGGGACGAGCAGTACTTC.

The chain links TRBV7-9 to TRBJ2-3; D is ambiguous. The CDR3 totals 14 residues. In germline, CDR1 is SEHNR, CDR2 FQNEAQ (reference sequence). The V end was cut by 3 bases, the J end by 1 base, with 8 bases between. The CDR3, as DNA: TGTGCCAGCAGCTTCGATGGTGGCACAGATACGCAGTATTTT. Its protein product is CASSFDGGTDTQYF.

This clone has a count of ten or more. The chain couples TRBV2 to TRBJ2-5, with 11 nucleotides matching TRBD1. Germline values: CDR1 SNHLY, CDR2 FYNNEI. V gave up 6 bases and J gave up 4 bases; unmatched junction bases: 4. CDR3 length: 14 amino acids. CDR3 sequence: CASRDRGLGETQYF. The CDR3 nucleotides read TGTGCCAGCAGGGACAGGGGGCTGGGAGAGACCCAGTACTTC.

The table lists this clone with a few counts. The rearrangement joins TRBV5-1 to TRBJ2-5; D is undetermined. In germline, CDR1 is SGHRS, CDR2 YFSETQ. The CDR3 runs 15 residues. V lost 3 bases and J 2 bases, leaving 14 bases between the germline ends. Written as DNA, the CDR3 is TGCGCCAGCAGCTCCAATGGACCTCCGCAAGAGACCCAGTACTTC. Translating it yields CASSSNGPPQETQYF.

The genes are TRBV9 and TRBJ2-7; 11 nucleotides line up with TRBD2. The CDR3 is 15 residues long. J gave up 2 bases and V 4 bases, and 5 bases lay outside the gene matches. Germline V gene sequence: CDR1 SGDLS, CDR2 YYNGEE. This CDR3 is CASSLGTSGAYEQYF. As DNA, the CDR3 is TGTGCCAGCAGCCTGGGGACTAGCGGAGCCTACGAGCAGTACTTC.

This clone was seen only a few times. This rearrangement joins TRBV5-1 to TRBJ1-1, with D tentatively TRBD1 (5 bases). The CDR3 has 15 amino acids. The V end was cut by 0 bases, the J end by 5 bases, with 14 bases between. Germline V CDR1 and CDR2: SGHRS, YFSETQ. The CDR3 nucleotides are TGCGCCAGCAGCTTGGCCAAGGATGGGGGAACTGAAGCTTTCTTT. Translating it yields CASSLAKDGGTEAFF.

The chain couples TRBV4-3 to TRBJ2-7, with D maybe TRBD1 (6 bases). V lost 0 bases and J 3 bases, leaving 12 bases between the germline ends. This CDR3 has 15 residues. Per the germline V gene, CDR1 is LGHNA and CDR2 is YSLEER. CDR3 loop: CASSQDWTEFYEQYF. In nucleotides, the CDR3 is TGCGCCAGCAGCCAAGATTGGACAGAATTCTACGAGCAGTACTTC.

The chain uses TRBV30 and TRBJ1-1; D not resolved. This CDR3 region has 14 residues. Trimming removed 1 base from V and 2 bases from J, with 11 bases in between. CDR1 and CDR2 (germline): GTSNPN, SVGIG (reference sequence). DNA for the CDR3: TGTGCCTGGAGTGGCAGCCCCATTAACACTGAAGCTTTCTTT. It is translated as CAWSGSPINTEAFF.

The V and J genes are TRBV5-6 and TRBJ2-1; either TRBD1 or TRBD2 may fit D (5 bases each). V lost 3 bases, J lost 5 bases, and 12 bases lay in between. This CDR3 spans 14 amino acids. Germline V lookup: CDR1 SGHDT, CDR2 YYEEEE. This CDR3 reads CASSYGKGNNEQFF. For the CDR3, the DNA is TGTGCCAGCAGCTACGGGAAGGGGAACAATGAGCAGTTCTTC.